Each of the 4 T cell receptor beta chains below was sequenced from the same sample in a study of T-cell memory formation after mild COVID-19. TCRdb processed the 5' RACE reads anew with MiXCR; each CDR3 protein has one entry. The sample yields hundreds of thousands of distinct CDR3 sequences, around 17% seen once. Sequencing was carried out using PBMCs or a T cell subset sorted from them (not recorded which). The source of these receptors is an adult woman who had mild COVID-19 (a few samples of this study predate the infection). Cell type and time point are not known.

This clonotype was seen a handful of times. The V call is TRBV24-1, the J call TRBJ2-1, with 8 bases aligning to TRBD1. The V segment lost 3 bases and the J segment 4 bases; nucleotides outside the gene matches: 7. Germline V gene sequence: CDR1 KGHDR, CDR2 SFDVKD. There are 16 residues in the CDR3. CDR3 in amino acids: CATSDPSGQGYNEQFF. The DNA of the CDR3 is TGTGCCACCAGTGATCCCTCCGGACAGGGATACAATGAGCAGTTCTTC.

This clonotype was counted a few times. This rearrangement joins TRBV14 to TRBJ2-2; tentatively, D is TRBD1 or TRBD2 (5 bases each). V was cut by 4 bases and J by 7 bases, with 13 bases left in between. This CDR3 region has 14 residues. Germline V gene data show CDR1 as SGHDN and CDR2 as FVKESK. CDR3 in DNA: TGTGCCAGCAGCCCGGGGACGGTTGGCGGGGAGCTGTTTTTT. Protein: CASSPGTVGGELFF.

The chain links TRBV5-1 to TRBJ2-5, with D possibly being TRBD2 (5 bases). The CDR3 has 15 residues. Trimming removed 5 bases at V and 5 bases at J, with 19 bases between. Germline assignment: CDR1 SGHRS and CDR2 YFSETQ. CDR3 in amino acids: CASRQTFSVLETQYF. CDR3 DNA sequence: TGCGCCAGCAGACAGACATTTAGCGTTTTGGAGACCCAGTACTTC.

This clonotype was seen a few times. The CDR3 protein is CASTPPGGTGELFF. CDR3 in DNA: TGTGCCAGCACCCCCCCGGGTGGTACCGGGGAGCTGTTTTTT. This chain connects TRBV6-5 to TRBJ2-2; D not certain. Trimming removed 7 bases from V and 5 bases from J, with 14 bases in between. Germline CDR1 and CDR2: MNHEY and SVGAGI. The CDR3 spans 14 residues.